What follows is one T cell receptor (beta chain) and its context. This sample stems from a study of blood T cell repertoires in COVID-19. About the research overall: Material from acute and convalescent COVID-19 was sourced from the United States, Italy and Spain. PBMCs, B-cell-depleted T cells, or T cells provided the cDNA or gDNA that made up the material.

Original handling: Amplification of reference gene primers was used by the study to estimate nucleated cell counts. Measured with immunoSEQ multiplex PCR; TCRdb has only the in-frame clones, and not every one. That table gives V, J and clone size, and the DNA gave D and trimming. The data contain around 260,000 clones, 75% to 90% of them singletons. The CDR3 covers 14 residues. The V end was cut by 5 bases, the J end by 7 bases, with 18 bases between. Germline CDR1 reads SQVTM; CDR2 reads ANQGSEA. While infection was still active, Seattle patients were enrolled and then followed longitudinally. The chain is built from TRBV29-1 and TRBJ1-5, with a weak D call TRBD1 (6 bases). The source is a woman in her 70s with COVID-19, enrolled during active disease. Sequenced: peripheral blood. CDR3 DNA sequence: TGCAGCGTTACACAGTCACTTGGGGGCCAGCCCCAGCATTTT. It codes for CSVTQSLGGQPQHF.